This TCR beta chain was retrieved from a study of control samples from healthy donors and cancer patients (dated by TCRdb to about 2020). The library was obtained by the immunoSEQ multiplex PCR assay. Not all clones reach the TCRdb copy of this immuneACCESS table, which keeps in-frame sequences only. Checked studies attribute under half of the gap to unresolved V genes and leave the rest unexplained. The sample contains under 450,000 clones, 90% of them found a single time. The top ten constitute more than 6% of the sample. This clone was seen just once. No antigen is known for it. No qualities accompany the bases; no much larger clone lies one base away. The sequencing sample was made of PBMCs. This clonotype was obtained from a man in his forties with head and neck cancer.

The CDR3 amino acid sequence is: CASSLGQAVQYF. The DNA sequence is TGTGCCAGCAGCTTAGGACAGGCGGTGCAGTACTTC. The chain employs TRBV3-1 (or the pseudogene TRBV3-2) and TRBJ2-7; 7 nucleotides in the junction match TRBD1. The germline V gene (reference sequence) specifies LGHDT as CDR1 and YNNKEL as CDR2. Unmatched junction bases come to 7, with V trimmed by 5 bases and J by 9 bases. The CDR3, cysteine through phenylalanine, is 12 amino acids long. CDR3 DNA only is kept here, 36 bases in frame from base 1.